Detailed here is one T cell receptor (beta chain). Its target is unknown. This entry belongs to a study of cytomegalovirus exposure and HLA in healthy donors. Study-level background: Among the 398 donors who were genotyped, roughly 85% fell in the genetic ancestry cluster that is associated with self-reported Caucasian donors.

Both 60 Vbeta primers and 13 Jbeta primers went into the PCR. Assay: immunoSEQ multiplex PCR; the TCRdb copy retains only in-frame clones and omits some. The repertoire includes around 150,000 clones, approximately 80% of them detected once, and 6.5% to 7.5% sits in the top ten. Study-wide points: Researchers left out some V segments, among them TRBV6-2 and TRBV6-3, as indistinguishable. Immune exposure data for these donors was limited to CMV serostatus. Follow-up analysis seemed to connect common viral pathogens with several of the most significant clusters identified.

V lost 2 bases to trimming and J lost 2 bases, with 7 bases between them. Per germline, CDR1 GTSNPN and CDR2 SVGIG (reference sequence). The CDR3 has 13 amino acids. The sequence came from a woman aged 25 to 39 in good health and CMV-seropositive. The source material was PBMCs. The chain recombines TRBV30 with TRBJ2-1; D is possibly TRBD2 (6 bases). Here the CDR3 DNA reads TGTGCCTGGAGTCGACTAGCCTACAATGAGCAGTTCTTC. The encoded protein is CAWSRLAYNEQFF.